This paragraph reports one TCR beta chain. Its antigen is unidentified. Germline CDR1 and CDR2: SGHNT and YYREEE (reference sequence). V lost 4 bases and J lost 3; bases outside the gene matches: 7. The CDR3 consists of 14 residues. The method was immunoSEQ multiplex PCR; TCRdb's version includes in-frame clones alone and lacks a portion of them. The sample has roughly 14,000 clones; about four fifths are singletons. This sample is drawn from a study of T cells after posttransplantation cyclophosphamide. Study conclusions and caveats: Recipient CMV seropositivity and CMV reactivation strongly tracked TRB clonality.

This clonotype originated in a man in his forties or fifties in good health, CMV-negative, and a related stem cell transplant donor. The V gene is TRBV5-4, the J gene TRBJ2-7; 7 bases align to TRBD2. Sequences were obtained from memory CD4+ T cells sorted from PBMCs. The CDR3 region is CASSRGLEIYEQYF. The CDR3 bases are TGTGCCAGCAGCCGCGGACTAGAAATCTACGAGCAGTACTTC.